This T cell receptor (beta chain) originates from a study of cytotoxic CD8 clonotypes in ibrutinib-treated CLL. This table comes from immunoSEQ multiplex PCR, and its TCRdb copy is limited to in-frame clones, with some not included. This sample has 130,000 or so clones, with around three quarters found just once. The CDR3 consists of 15 residues. V lost 2 bases and J lost 6; bases outside the gene matches: 6. Looked up from germline, CDR1 is MNHEY and CDR2 is SVGAGI. This clone was seen a single time. The rearrangement links TRBV6-5 to TRBJ2-1, with 8 nucleotides matching TRBD2. The sequence derives from a human donor with chronic lymphocytic leukemia. The sample consisted of PBMCs, taken after 12 months of ibrutinib treatment. As DNA, the CDR3 is TGTGCCAGCAGTTACGTGGCGGGAGGTTCCAATGAGCAGTTCTTC. Its translation is CASSYVAGGSNEQFF.